This T cell receptor (beta chain) came from a study of control samples from healthy donors and cancer patients. V lost 4 bases to trimming and J lost 2 bases; unmatched junction nucleotides: 7. CDR3 length: 15 amino acids. CDR1 is SGHRS and CDR2 is YFSETQ in the germline V gene. Only one count was recorded for this clone. Profiled with immunoSEQ multiplex PCR; TCRdb holds only in-frame clones, not every one. This sample has about 130,000 clones, with roughly 94% found just once. V usage is TRBV5-1 and J usage is TRBJ1-1; 8 nucleotides match TRBD1. The sequence was obtained from a man in his 60s with colorectal cancer. Sequenced sample: PBMCs. CDR3 sequence: CASSDRTGPNTEAFF. CDR3 nucleotides: TGCGCCAGCAGCGACCGGACAGGGCCTAACACTGAAGCTTTCTTT.